This T cell receptor (beta chain) was sequenced during a study of cytomegalovirus exposure and HLA in healthy donors. Broader study findings: It was found in a later analysis that first-cohort TCR clusters tended to co-occur in the 120 validation repertoires. Most sequenced TCRs were rare (though some public TCRs occurred in many donors). The study flagged roughly 160 TCR beta chains as cytomegalovirus-associated.

Germline V gene lookup returns CDR1 SGDLS and CDR2 YYNGEE. Losses at the gene ends were 4 bases for V and 7 bases for J; bases not matched to a gene: 11. The CDR3 is made up of 15 amino acids. As concerns this clone: The antigen is unknown.

Profiling relied on immunoSEQ multiplex PCR, and the TCRdb table lists in-frame clones only, not all of them. The sample consists of about 150,000 clones, less than 90% of them appearing once. The sequence was collected from a woman aged 18-29 years in good health and CMV-seropositive. The sample taken for sequencing was PBMCs. The chain couples TRBV9 to TRBJ1-2; 9 bases agree with TRBD1. In DNA form, the CDR3 reads TGTGCCAGCAGCCCTCAGGGACAGGGAGAGTCTGGCTACACCTTC. It translates to CASSPQGQGESGYTF.